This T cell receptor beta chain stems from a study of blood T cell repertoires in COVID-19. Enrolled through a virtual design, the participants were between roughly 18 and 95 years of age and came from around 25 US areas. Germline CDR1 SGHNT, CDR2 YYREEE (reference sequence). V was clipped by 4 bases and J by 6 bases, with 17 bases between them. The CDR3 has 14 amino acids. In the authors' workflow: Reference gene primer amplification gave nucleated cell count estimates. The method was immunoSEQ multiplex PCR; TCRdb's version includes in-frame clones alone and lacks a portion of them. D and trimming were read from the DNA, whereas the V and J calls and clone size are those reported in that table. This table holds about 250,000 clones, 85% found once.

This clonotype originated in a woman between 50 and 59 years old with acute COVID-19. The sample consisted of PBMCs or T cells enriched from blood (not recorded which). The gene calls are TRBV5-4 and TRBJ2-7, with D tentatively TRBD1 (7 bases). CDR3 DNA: TGTGCCAGCAGCCGGGGGACAGTCCCTACCGAGCAGTACTTC. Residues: CASSRGTVPTEQYF.